This section outlines one T cell receptor beta chain sequence together with its context. The antigen is unknown. The repertoire was sequenced with immunoSEQ multiplex PCR; TCRdb's copy has only in-frame clones and lacks some. There are 130,000 or so clones in the sample; about 86% occur only once, and around 12% lies in the top ten. The CDR3 has 15 amino acids. Per the germline V gene, CDR1 is SGDLS and CDR2 is YYNGEE. The V gene lost 0 bases and the J gene lost 5 bases, with 14 bases spanning the gap. This entry belongs to a study of T cell responses to AZD1222 COVID-19 vaccine. The overall study: Pooled together were second doses at about 4 or about 12 weeks. Whole-study results and caveats: Females outnumbered males among donors, who were mostly white British; clonal diversity was possibly underestimated. Spike as a whole was targeted by vaccine-associated CD4 TCRs, dominant at 160-218 and 743-854.

V gene TRBV9 combines with J gene TRBJ2-5, with D perhaps TRBD2 (5 bases). The TCR sequence derives from an adult in good health. The specimen comprised peripheral blood, sampled on day 0 of AZD1222 vaccination. CDR3 sequence: CASSVAPSQAETQYF. CDR3 DNA sequence: TGTGCCAGCAGCGTAGCTCCTAGCCAGGCGGAGACCCAGTACTTC.